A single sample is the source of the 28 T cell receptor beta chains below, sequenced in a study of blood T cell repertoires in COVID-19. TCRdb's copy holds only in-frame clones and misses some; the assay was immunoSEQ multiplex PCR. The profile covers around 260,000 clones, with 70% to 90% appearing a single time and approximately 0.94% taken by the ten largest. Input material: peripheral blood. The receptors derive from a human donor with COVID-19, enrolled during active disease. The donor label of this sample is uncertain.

The CDR3 region is CASSYIGGLGDEQYF. The DNA of the CDR3 is TGTGCCAGCAGTTACATCGGCGGGCTCGGTGACGAGCAGTACTTC. The chain links TRBV6-2 or TRBV6-3 to TRBJ2-7, with D possibly being TRBD2 (5 bases). There are 15 residues in the CDR3. Per the germline V gene, CDR1 is MNHEY and CDR2 is SVGEGT. V lost 2 bases and J 5 bases, leaving 16 bases between the germline ends.

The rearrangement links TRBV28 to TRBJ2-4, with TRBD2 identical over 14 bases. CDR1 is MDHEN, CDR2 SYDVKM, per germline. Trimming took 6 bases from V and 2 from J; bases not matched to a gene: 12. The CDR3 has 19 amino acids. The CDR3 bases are TGTGCCAGCAGCCCTACCGGGACTAGCGGGAGTAAGACCAAAAACATTCAGTACTTC. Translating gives CASSPTGTSGSKTKNIQYF.

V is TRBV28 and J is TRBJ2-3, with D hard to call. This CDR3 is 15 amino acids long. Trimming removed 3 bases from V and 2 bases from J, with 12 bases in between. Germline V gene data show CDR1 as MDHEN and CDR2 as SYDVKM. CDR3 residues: CASSLLNQVTDTQYF. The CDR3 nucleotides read TGTGCCAGCAGTTTGCTCAACCAGGTCACAGATACGCAGTATTTT. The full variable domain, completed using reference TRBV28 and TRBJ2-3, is DVKVTQSSRYLVKRTGEKVFLECVQDMDHENMFWYRQDPGLGLRLIYFSYDVKMKEKGDIPEGYSVSREKKERFSLILESASTNQTSMYLCASSLLNQVTDTQYFGPGTRLTVL.

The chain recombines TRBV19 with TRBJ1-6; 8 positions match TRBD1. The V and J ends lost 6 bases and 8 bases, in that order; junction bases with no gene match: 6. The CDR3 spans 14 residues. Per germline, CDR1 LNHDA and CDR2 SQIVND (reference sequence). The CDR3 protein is CASSQGTGDSPLHF. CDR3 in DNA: TGTGCCAGTAGCCAAGGGACAGGTGATTCACCCCTCCACTTT.

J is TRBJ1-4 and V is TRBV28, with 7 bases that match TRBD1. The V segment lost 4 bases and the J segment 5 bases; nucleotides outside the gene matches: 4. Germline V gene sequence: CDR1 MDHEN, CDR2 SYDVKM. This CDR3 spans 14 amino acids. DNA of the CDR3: TGTGCCAGCAGTTCACAGGGGACAAATGAAAAACTGTTTTTT. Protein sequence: CASSSQGTNEKLFF.

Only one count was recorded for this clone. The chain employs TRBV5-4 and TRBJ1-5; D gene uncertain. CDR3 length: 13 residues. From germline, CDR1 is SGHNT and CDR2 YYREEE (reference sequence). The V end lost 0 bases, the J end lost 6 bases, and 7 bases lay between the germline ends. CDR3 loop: CASSLEISQPQHF. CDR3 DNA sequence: TGTGCCAGCAGCTTGGAGATTAGTCAGCCCCAGCATTTT.

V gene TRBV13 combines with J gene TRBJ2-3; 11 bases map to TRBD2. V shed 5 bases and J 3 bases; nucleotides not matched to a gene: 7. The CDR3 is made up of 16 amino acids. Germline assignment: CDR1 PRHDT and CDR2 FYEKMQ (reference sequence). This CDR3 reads CASSPTSGRGTDTQYF. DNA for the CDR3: TGTGCCAGCAGCCCAACTAGCGGGAGAGGTACAGATACGCAGTATTTT.

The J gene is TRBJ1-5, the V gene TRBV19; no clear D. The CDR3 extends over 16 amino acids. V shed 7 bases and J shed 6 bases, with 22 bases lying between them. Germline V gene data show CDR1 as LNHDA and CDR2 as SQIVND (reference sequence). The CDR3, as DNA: TGTGCCAGTAAAACTAGGGTAGATAGAGTCGGTCAGCCCCAGCATTTT. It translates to CASKTRVDRVGQPQHF. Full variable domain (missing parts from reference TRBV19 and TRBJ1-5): DGGITQSPKYLFRKEGQNVTLSCEQNLNHDAMYWYRQDPGQGLRLIYYSQIVNDFQKGDIAEGYSVSREKKESFPLTVTSAQKNPTAFYLCASKTRVDRVGQPQHFGDGTRLSIL.

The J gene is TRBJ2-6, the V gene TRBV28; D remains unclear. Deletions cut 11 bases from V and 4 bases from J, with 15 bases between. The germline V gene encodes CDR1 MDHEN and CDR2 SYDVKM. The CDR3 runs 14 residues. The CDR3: CAVPTESGANVLTF. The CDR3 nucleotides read TGTGCCGTCCCCACAGAGTCCGGGGCCAACGTCCTGACTTTC. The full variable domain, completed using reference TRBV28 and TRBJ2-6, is DVKVTQSSRYLVKRTGEKVFLECVQDMDHENMFWYRQDPGLGLRLIYFSYDVKMKEKGDIPEGYSVSREKKERFSLILESASTNQTSMYLCAVPTESGANVLTFGAGSRLTVL.

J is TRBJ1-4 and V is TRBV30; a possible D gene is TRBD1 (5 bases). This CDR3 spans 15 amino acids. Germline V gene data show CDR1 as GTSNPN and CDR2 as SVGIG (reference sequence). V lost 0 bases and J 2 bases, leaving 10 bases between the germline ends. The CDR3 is CAWSVNKGTNEKLFF. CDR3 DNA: TGTGCCTGGAGTGTAAACAAGGGGACTAATGAAAAACTGTTTTTT.

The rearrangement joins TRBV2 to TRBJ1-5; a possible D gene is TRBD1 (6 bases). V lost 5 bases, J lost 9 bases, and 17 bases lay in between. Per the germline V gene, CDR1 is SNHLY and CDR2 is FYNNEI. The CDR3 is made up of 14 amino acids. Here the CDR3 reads CASSTLQGVGPQHF. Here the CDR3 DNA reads TGTGCCAGCAGTACCCTACAGGGCGTCGGGCCCCAGCATTTT.

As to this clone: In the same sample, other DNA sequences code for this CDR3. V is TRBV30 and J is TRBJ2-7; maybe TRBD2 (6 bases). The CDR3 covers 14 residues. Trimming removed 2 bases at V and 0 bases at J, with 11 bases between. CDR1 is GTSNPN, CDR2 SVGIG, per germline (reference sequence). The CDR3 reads CAWSPGTVSYEQYF. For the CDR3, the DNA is TGTGCCTGGAGTCCCGGGACTGTCTCCTACGAGCAGTACTTC.

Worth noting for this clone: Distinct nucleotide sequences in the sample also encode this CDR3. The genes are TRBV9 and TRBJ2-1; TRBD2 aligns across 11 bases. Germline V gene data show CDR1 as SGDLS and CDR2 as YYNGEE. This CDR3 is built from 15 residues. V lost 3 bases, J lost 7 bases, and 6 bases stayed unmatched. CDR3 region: CASSAGLAGGNEQFF. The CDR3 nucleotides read TGTGCCAGCAGCGCCGGACTAGCGGGTGGAAATGAGCAGTTCTTC.

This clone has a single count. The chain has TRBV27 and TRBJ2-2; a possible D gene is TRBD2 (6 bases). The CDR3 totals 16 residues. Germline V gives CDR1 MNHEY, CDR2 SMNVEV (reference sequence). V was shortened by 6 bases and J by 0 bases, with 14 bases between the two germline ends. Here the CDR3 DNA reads TGTGCCAGCAGGCGGGGCCAGGCTGCGAACACCGGGGAGCTGTTTTTT. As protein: CASRRGQAANTGELFF.

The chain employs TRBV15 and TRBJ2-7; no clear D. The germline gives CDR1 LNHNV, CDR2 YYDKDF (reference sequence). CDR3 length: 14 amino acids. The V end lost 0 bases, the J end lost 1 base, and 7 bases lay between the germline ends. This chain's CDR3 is CATSRDGFSYEQYF. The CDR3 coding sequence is TGTGCCACCAGCAGAGACGGGTTTTCCTACGAGCAGTACTTC.

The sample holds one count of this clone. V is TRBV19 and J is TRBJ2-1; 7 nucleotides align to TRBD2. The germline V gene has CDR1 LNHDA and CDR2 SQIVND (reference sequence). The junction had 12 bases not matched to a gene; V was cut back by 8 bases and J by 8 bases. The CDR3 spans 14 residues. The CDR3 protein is CASGRGSGLHEQFF. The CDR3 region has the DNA TGTGCCAGTGGCCGGGGTAGCGGGTTGCATGAGCAGTTCTTC.

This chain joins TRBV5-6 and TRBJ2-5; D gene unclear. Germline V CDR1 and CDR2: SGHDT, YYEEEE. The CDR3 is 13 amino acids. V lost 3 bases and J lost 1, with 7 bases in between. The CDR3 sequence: CASSSGLQETQYF. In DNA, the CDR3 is TGTGCCAGCAGCTCGGGTCTCCAAGAGACCCAGTACTTC.

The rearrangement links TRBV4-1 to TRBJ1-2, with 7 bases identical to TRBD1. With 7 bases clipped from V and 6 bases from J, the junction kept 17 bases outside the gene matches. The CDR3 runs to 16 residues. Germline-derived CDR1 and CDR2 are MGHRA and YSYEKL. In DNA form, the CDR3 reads TGCGCCAGCACCTCCCCGGGGCAGGGGGTCTTTCATGGCTACACCTTC. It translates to CASTSPGQGVFHGYTF.

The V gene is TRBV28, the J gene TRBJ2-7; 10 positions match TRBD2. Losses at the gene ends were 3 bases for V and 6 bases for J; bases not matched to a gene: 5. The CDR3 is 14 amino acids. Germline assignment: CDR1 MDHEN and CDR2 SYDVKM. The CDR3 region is CASSFPGLAAEQYF. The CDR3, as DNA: TGTGCCAGCAGTTTCCCCGGACTAGCGGCCGAGCAGTACTTC.

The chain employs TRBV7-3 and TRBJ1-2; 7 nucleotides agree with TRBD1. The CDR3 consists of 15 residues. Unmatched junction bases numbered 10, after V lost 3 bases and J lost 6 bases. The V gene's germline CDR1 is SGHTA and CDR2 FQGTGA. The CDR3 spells CASSFSPGQVDGYTF. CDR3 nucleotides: TGTGCCAGCAGCTTCAGTCCCGGACAGGTAGATGGCTACACCTTC. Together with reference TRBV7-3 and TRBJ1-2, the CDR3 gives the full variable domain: GAGVSQTPSNKVTEKGKYVELRCDPISGHTALYWYRQSLGQGPEFLIYFQGTGAADDSGLPNDRFFAVRPEGSVSTLKIQRTERGDSAVYLCASSFSPGQVDGYTFGSGTRLTVV.

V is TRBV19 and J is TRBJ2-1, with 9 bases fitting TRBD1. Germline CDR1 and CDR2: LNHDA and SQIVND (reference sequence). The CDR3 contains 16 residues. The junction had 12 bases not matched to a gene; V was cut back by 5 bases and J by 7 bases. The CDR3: CASSPQSGQGRNEQFF. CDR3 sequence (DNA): TGTGCCAGTAGTCCCCAATCCGGACAGGGGAGGAATGAGCAGTTCTTC.

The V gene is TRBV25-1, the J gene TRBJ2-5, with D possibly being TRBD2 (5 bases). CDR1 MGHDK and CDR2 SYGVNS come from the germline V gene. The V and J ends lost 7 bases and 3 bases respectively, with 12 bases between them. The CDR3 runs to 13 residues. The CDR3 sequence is CASTDYGEETQYF. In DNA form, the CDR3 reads TGTGCCAGCACAGACTACGGAGAAGAGACCCAGTACTTC.

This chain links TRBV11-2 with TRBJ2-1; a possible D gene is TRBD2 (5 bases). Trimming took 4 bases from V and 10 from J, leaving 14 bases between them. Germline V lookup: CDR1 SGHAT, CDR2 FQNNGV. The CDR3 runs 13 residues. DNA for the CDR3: TGTGCCAGCAGCTCCCTACTAGTTGGGGAGCAGTTCTTC. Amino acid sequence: CASSSLLVGEQFF.

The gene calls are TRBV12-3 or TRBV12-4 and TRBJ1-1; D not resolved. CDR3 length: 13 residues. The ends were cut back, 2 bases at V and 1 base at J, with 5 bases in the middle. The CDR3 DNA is TGTGCCAGCAGTTTATTCCGGAACACTGAAGCTTTCTTT. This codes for CASSLFRNTEAFF.

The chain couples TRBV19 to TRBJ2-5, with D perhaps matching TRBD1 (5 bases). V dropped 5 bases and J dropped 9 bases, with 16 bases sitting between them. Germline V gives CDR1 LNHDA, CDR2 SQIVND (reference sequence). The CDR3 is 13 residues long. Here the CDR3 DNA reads TGTGCCAGTAGTTCAGGGCCCGGGTTGGCCCAGTACTTC. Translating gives CASSSGPGLAQYF.

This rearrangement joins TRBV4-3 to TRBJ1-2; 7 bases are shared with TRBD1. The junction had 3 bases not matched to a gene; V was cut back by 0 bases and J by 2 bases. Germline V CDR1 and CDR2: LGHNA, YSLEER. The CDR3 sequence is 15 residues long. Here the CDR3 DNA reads TGCGCCAGCAGCCAAGACCCCAGGGGGAACTATGGCTACACCTTC. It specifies CASSQDPRGNYGYTF.

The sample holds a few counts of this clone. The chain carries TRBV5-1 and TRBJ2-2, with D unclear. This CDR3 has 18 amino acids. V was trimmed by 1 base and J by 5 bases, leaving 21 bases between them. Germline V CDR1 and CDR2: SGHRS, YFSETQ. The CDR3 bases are TGCGCCAGCAGCTTGACGGCACTTTCAACTCTGAGGACCGGGGAGCTGTTTTTT. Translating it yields CASSLTALSTLRTGELFF. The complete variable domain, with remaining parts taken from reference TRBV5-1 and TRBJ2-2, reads KAGVTQTPRYLIKTRGQQVTLSCSPISGHRSVSWYQQTPGQGLQFLFEYFSETQRNKGNFPGRFSGRQFSNSRSEMNVSTLELGDSALYLCASSLTALSTLRTGELFFGEGSRLTVL.

The CDR3 protein is CASSITSGNSYEQYF. In nucleotides, the CDR3 is TGTGCCAGCAGCATTACTAGCGGGAATTCCTACGAGCAGTACTTC. The chain carries TRBV5-4 and TRBJ2-7, with 10 bases lining up with TRBD2. CDR1 and CDR2 (germline): SGHNT, YYREEE (reference sequence). CDR3 size: 15 residues. V trimming: 4 bases; J trimming: 1 base; junction bases outside the gene matches: 5.